The clone carrying this T cell receptor beta chain was seen only once. No antigen is known for it. The data stem from a study of cytotoxic CD8 clonotypes in ibrutinib-treated CLL. As for the study in general: Partial responders around 24, complete 2; 12 progressed and about 14 stayed in remission by median roughly 68 months. Regarding the study as a whole: Baseline values of clonality outstripped age-matched healthy donors and followed circulating CD8+ T-cell counts.

From germline, CDR1 is MNHEY and CDR2 SVGAGI. CDR3 length: 13 amino acids. Trimming pared 8 bases from V and 1 base from J, leaving 9 bases between. Measured with immunoSEQ multiplex PCR; TCRdb has only the in-frame clones, and not every one. The sample includes 100,000 to 150,000 clones, 75% to 90% seen only once; the top ten take around 2.1%. The source of about 2 micrograms of genomic DNA for TCR beta libraries was cryopreserved PBMCs. The clonotype was recovered from a human donor with chronic lymphocytic leukemia. V gene TRBV6-5 combines with J gene TRBJ2-4; a possible D gene is TRBD2 (6 bases). The sequences come from PBMCs, collected after 24 months of ibrutinib treatment. In DNA, the CDR3 is TGTGCCAGCCGAGGGAGGGCCAAAAACATTCAGTACTTC. This encodes CASRGRAKNIQYF.